This T cell receptor beta chain was recovered during a study of spatial heterogeneity in lung cancer. Study information: Mean representation of each unique TCR and UMI combination in the raw reads exceeded 8.5 occurrences.

General observations from the study: Tumors with more nonsynonymous mutations had more expanded intratumoral alpha and beta TCRs.

The sample's time point: sample taken at primary tumor resection. A total of some 70 untreated early-stage non-small cell lung cancer patients served as donors. Tumor, nontumor lung or frozen PBMC supplied whole RNA, sequenced without sorting. Unmatched junction bases numbered 10, after V lost 5 bases and J lost 6 bases. The germline V gene encodes CDR1 DFQATT and CDR2 SNEGSKA (reference sequence). This CDR3 region has 13 residues. Within the sample, this clonotype is medium-sized. Its antigen is unknown. TCRdb reanalysed the 5' RACE reads using MiXCR and keeps one entry per CDR3 protein. This table holds 5,100 or so distinct CDR3 sequences, over 3.5% found once.

This sequence originates from a female donor with early-stage non-small cell lung cancer. The chain carries TRBV20-1 and TRBJ2-7; 7 bases fit TRBD2. Material: lung tumor tissue, obtained at surgery. CDR3 region: CSASLAARPEQYF. The CDR3 bases are TGCAGTGCTTCCCTAGCGGCACGGCCCGAGCAGTACTTC.